Each of the 10 T cell receptor beta chains below was sequenced from the same sample in a study of yellow fever vaccine responses in identical twins. Using its own MiXCR run on the RT-PCR reads, TCRdb lists one record per CDR3 protein. The sample has roughly 18,000 distinct CDR3 sequences, about 61% seen once; the top ten hold approximately 8%. The material sequenced was T cells from blood (PBMCs), unsorted or a sorted subset (not recorded which), taken before or after yellow fever vaccination (not recorded which). The receptors were gathered from a woman younger than 30 who received the yellow fever vaccine.

The chain links TRBV5-1 to TRBJ1-1; maybe TRBD1 (6 bases). The CDR3 length is 15 residues. The V end was cut by 4 bases, the J end by 0 bases, with 13 bases between. CDR1 SGHRS and CDR2 YFSETQ come from the germline V gene. Written as DNA, the CDR3 is TGCGCCAGCAGCGAAACCGGGACACTGAACACTGAAGCTTTCTTT. It yields the protein CASSETGTLNTEAFF.

The CDR3 spells CASSQTSGSLNEQFF. The CDR3 DNA follows: TGTGCCAGCAGCCAGACTAGCGGGAGCCTCAATGAGCAGTTCTTC. This rearrangement joins TRBV14 to TRBJ2-1; TRBD2 agrees at 12 bases. This CDR3 has 15 residues. J gave up 6 bases and V 3 bases, and 3 bases lay outside the gene matches. The germline CDR1 and CDR2 sequences are SGHDN and FVKESK.

This sequence joins TRBV18 and TRBJ2-7; 8 positions agree with TRBD1. Trimming removed 4 bases from V and 7 bases from J; junction bases left unmatched: 9. CDR1 and CDR2 from the germline V gene are KGHSH and LQKENI. The CDR3 contains 14 residues. For the CDR3, the DNA is TGTGCCAGCTCACAGACAGGGGATGGAGGGGAGCAGTACTTC. The encoded protein is CASSQTGDGGEQYF. The full variable domain, in which reference TRBV18 and TRBJ2-7 provide the parts outside the CDR3, is NAGVMQNPRHLVRRRGQEARLRCSPMKGHSHVYWYRQLPEEGLKFMVYLQKENIIDESGMPKERFSAEFPKEGPSILRIQQVVRGDSAAYFCASSQTGDGGEQYFGPGTRLTVT.

The V gene is TRBV18, the J gene TRBJ1-2, with a tentative D call TRBD1 (5 bases). Germline-derived CDR1 and CDR2 are KGHSH and LQKENI. The CDR3 is made up of 14 amino acids. Between the trimmed V and J ends, which lost 3 bases and 4 bases, there was a span of 12 bases. The CDR3 reads CASSPEGVTYGYTF. The CDR3 region has the DNA TGTGCCAGCTCACCGGAAGGGGTCACCTATGGCTACACCTTC.

This clonotype was observed a few times. The chain joins TRBV3-1 to TRBJ2-1; D not resolved. V shed 3 bases and J shed 9 bases, with 15 bases lying between them. In germline, CDR1 is LGHDT, CDR2 YNNKEL (reference sequence). The CDR3 has 14 residues. CDR3 sequence (DNA): TGTGCCAGCAGCCAGGGCGGCTTAGGAACTGAGCAGTTCTTC. As protein: CASSQGGLGTEQFF.

The chain recombines TRBV11-2 with TRBJ2-1; TRBD1 aligns across 11 bases. Germline trimming cut 1 base from V and 3 bases from J; bases unmatched to any gene: 5. The germline V gene encodes CDR1 SGHAT and CDR2 FQNNGV. The CDR3 consists of 17 residues. CDR3 loop: CASSLGGQGGYYNEQFF. CDR3 in DNA: TGTGCCAGCAGCTTAGGGGGACAGGGGGGATACTACAATGAGCAGTTCTTC. Looking up the rest from reference TRBV11-2 and TRBJ2-1 gives the full variable domain: EAGVAQSPRYKIIEKRQSVAFWCNPISGHATLYWYQQILGQGPKLLIQFQNNGVVDDSQLPKDRFSAERLKGVDSTLKIQPAKLEDSAVYLCASSLGGQGGYYNEQFFGPGTRLTVL.

This chain links TRBV15 with TRBJ1-5, with 12 bases fitting TRBD1. This CDR3 spans 18 amino acids. CDR1 is LNHNV and CDR2 is YYDKDF in the germline V gene (reference sequence). V shed 6 bases and J 0 bases; nucleotides not matched to a gene: 9. CDR3 nucleotide sequence: TGTGCCACCAGTAGGGACAGGGGGCCGCCGTATAGCAATCAGCCCCAGCATTTT. Translating gives CATSRDRGPPYSNQPQHF.

This sequence joins TRBV6-2 or TRBV6-3 and TRBJ2-7; D is unclear. Germline V lookup: CDR1 MNHEY, CDR2 SVGEGT. V was shortened by 0 bases and J by 0 bases, with 12 bases between the two germline ends. The CDR3 length is 16 residues. In DNA form, the CDR3 reads TGTGCCAGCAGTTACTCGAATAGCACGAACTCCTACGAGCAGTACTTC. This sequence encodes CASSYSNSTNSYEQYF.

This sequence joins TRBV2 and TRBJ2-2, with 12 bases aligning to TRBD2. The CDR3 has 15 amino acids. Germline V gene sequence: CDR1 SNHLY, CDR2 FYNNEI. V lost 4 bases, J lost 6 bases, and 3 bases stayed unmatched. This CDR3 reads CASSASGRGAGELFF. The CDR3 nucleotides are TGTGCCAGCAGTGCTAGCGGGAGGGGTGCCGGGGAGCTGTTTTTT.

This rearrangement joins TRBV5-2 to TRBJ1-1; the D call of TRBD1 is as the table states it, not checked on the DNA. TRBV5-2 has pseudogene status. The CDR3 runs to 13 residues. CDR3 DNA: TGTGCCAGCAGTTTTACAGGGGACACTGAAGCTTTCTTT. Its protein is CASSFTGDTEAFF.